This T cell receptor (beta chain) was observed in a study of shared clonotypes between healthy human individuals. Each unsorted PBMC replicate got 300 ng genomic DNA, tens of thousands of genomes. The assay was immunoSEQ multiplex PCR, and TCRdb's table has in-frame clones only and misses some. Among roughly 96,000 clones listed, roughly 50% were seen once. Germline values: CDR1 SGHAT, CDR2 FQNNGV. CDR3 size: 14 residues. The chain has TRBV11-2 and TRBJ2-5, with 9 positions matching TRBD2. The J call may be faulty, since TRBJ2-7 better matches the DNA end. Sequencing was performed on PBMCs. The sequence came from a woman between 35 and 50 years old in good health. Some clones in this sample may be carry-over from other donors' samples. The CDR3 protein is CASSQAGGSYEQYF. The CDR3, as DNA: TGTGCCAGCAGCCAAGCGGGAGGTAGCTACGAGCAGTACTTC.